A selection of T cell receptor beta chains follows, all from one sample in a study of T cell repertoires in cytomegalovirus infection. TCRdb re-called the reads through MiXCR, storing one row per CDR3 protein. This sample carries around 130,000 distinct CDR3 sequences, roughly 8.2% of them seen once, and the ten largest clones take 10%. What was sequenced was PBMCs. Source of these receptors: a human donor in good health (CMV status not recorded). Some clones in this sample may be carry-over from other donors' samples. Each CDR3 is given with its conserved first and last residue. The order of the fields is J gene, V gene, CDR3 protein.

J gene: TRBJ1-1; V gene: TRBV2; CDR3 protein: CASSETVNTEAFF
J gene: TRBJ1-1; V gene: TRBV11-2; CDR3 protein: CASSEGTRATEAFF
J gene: TRBJ1-1; V gene: TRBV10-1; CDR3 protein: CASILAPGSTGLNTEAFF
J gene: TRBJ2-5; V gene: TRBV7-2; CDR3 protein: CASSKRTSGGETQYF
J gene: TRBJ1-2; V gene: TRBV29-1; CDR3 protein: CSGEGTGGYTF
J gene: TRBJ2-7; V gene: TRBV28; CDR3 protein: CASSPSRYEQYF
J gene: TRBJ1-3; V gene: TRBV28; CDR3 protein: CASSTGTINTIYF
J gene: TRBJ1-5; V gene: TRBV19; CDR3 protein: CASSPSGTDQPQHF
J gene: TRBJ1-2; V gene: TRBV28; CDR3 protein: CASSFDRTGGDYGYTF
J gene: TRBJ1-4; V gene: TRBV2; CDR3 protein: CASSASEKLFF
J gene: TRBJ1-5; V gene: TRBV7-6; CDR3 protein: CASSKDGHPDQPQHF